The 11 T cell receptor beta chains below come from one sample, sequenced in a study of cytotoxic CD8 clonotypes in ibrutinib-treated CLL. Measured with immunoSEQ multiplex PCR; TCRdb has only the in-frame clones, and not every one. This sample yields approximately 340,000 clones, of which approximately 67% are seen a single time; about 6.7% belongs to the top ten. The input for sequencing was PBMCs, taken after 36 months of ibrutinib treatment. These receptors were obtained from a human donor with chronic lymphocytic leukemia.

Here the CDR3 DNA reads TGCGCCAGCAGCCAAGAGAGGGGCGGGGTGCCCCAGCATTTT. Residues: CASSQERGGVPQHF. V gene TRBV4-1 combines with J gene TRBJ1-5, with D perhaps TRBD1 (5 bases). Germline CDR1 MGHRA, CDR2 YSYEKL. V gave up 0 bases and J gave up 9 bases, with 12 bases separating them. This CDR3 is built from 14 residues.

The genes are TRBV19 and TRBJ2-5; 10 bases are shared with TRBD2. This CDR3 comprises 19 residues. Unmatched junction bases numbered 18, after V lost 4 bases and J lost 4 bases. CDR1 and CDR2 (germline): LNHDA, SQIVND (reference sequence). CDR3 sequence reads: CASSTRGVAGGWLGETQYF. For the CDR3, the DNA is TGTGCCAGTAGTACCCGAGGAGTAGCGGGGGGATGGTTGGGAGAGACCCAGTACTTC.

This clone was counted only a few times. The rearrangement links TRBV7-2 to TRBJ2-3, with a possible D match to TRBD2 (5 bases). Germline-derived CDR1 and CDR2 are SGHTA and FQGNSA. V shed 4 bases and J shed 6 bases, with 8 bases lying between them. There are 12 residues in the CDR3. The CDR3 region has the DNA TGTGCCAGCAGCTACGGGATGGATACGCAGTATTTT. Protein sequence: CASSYGMDTQYF.

This clone appeared a few times. The chain is built from TRBV2 and TRBJ1-2; D is unresolved. V lost 3 bases, J lost 5 bases, and 10 bases lay in between. Germline V gene sequence: CDR1 SNHLY, CDR2 FYNNEI. This CDR3 is 13 amino acids long. The CDR3 protein is CASSEGRSYGYTF. CDR3 nucleotides: TGTGCCAGCAGTGAGGGCAGATCTTATGGCTACACCTTC.

The genes are TRBV6-5 and TRBJ1-2; 9 positions match TRBD1. V lost 10 bases and J lost 4; bases outside the gene matches: 7. Germline V gene data show CDR1 as MNHEY and CDR2 as SVGAGI. The CDR3 length is 13 residues. CDR3 residues: CATSRDRAYGYTF. Here the CDR3 DNA reads TGTGCCACCTCGAGGGACAGGGCCTATGGCTACACCTTC.

This sequence joins TRBV19 and TRBJ2-2; D is perhaps TRBD1 or TRBD2 (5 bases each). Trimming left V 7 bases short and J 6 bases short, with 24 bases between. Germline values: CDR1 LNHDA, CDR2 SQIVND (reference sequence). The CDR3 covers 17 residues. In DNA, the CDR3 is TGTGCCAGTACCTCATTATCCGGGGCCCTTTTGGCCGGGGAGCTGTTTTTT. Amino acids: CASTSLSGALLAGELFF.

This clone was found once. The chain uses TRBV15 and TRBJ1-1, with D perhaps matching TRBD1 (6 bases). Per the germline V gene, CDR1 is LNHNV and CDR2 is YYDKDF (reference sequence). The CDR3 is made up of 13 amino acids. V lost 5 bases to trimming and J lost 6 bases, with 13 bases between them. CDR3 sequence reads: CATSQGPGAEAFF. The CDR3 coding sequence is TGTGCCACCAGCCAGGGGCCGGGGGCTGAAGCTTTCTTT.

In this sample, this clone turned up a few times. The chain is built from TRBV7-6 and TRBJ2-7, with TRBD2 matching 7 bases. Trimming cost V 5 bases and J 3 bases; bases outside gene matches: 7. CDR1 and CDR2 from the germline V gene are SGHVS and FNYEAQ. The CDR3 runs to 14 residues. The CDR3 region is CASSPGAGDYEQYF. CDR3 nucleotides: TGTGCCAGCAGCCCCGGGGCGGGGGACTACGAGCAGTACTTC.

This chain uses TRBV2 with TRBJ2-5; TRBD1 agrees at 7 bases. The CDR3 loop spans 13 amino acids. The ends lost 6 bases at V and 2 bases at J; junction bases unmatched: 3. The germline V gene encodes CDR1 SNHLY and CDR2 FYNNEI. The CDR3 protein is CASRGGGQETQYF. The CDR3 DNA reads TGTGCCAGCAGAGGGGGCGGACAAGAGACCCAGTACTTC.

V and J are TRBV7-9 and TRBJ2-3; TRBD2 is a possible D gene (6 bases). Germline CDR1 is SEHNR and CDR2 is FQNEAQ (reference sequence). This CDR3 is 16 amino acids long. V lost 2 bases, J lost 1 base, and 13 bases lay in between. CDR3 nucleotides: TGTGCCAGCAGCTTAAAGTCGCCTAGCGGCACAGATACGCAGTATTTT. This translates into CASSLKSPSGTDTQYF.

The chain has TRBV15 and TRBJ1-2; TRBD1 matches at 8 bases. CDR3 length: 15 residues. Trimming removed 1 base from V and 8 bases from J; junction bases left unmatched: 9. Germline CDR1 and CDR2: LNHNV and YYDKDF (reference sequence). The CDR3 reads CATSRAPGGVRGYTF. CDR3 nucleotide sequence: TGTGCCACCAGCAGAGCCCCAGGGGGCGTGCGGGGCTACACCTTC.